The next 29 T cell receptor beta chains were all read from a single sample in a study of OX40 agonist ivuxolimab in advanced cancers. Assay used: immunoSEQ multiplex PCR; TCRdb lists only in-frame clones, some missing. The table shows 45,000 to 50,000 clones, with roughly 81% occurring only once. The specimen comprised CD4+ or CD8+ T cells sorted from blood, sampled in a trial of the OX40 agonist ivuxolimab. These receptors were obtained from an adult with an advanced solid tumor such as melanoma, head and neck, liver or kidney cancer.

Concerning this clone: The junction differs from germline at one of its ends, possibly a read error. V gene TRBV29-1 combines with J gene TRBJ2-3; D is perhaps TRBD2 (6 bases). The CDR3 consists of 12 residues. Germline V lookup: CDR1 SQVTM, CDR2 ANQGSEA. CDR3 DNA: TGCAGCCTTGAGCGGGGCACAGATACGCAGTATTTT. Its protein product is CSLERGTDTQYF.

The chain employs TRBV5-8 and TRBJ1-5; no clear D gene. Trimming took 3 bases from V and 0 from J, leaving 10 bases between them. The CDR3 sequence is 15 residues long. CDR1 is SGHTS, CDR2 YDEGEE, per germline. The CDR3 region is CASSSTPYSNQPQHF. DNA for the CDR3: TGTGCCAGCAGCTCGACACCTTATAGCAATCAGCCCCAGCATTTT.

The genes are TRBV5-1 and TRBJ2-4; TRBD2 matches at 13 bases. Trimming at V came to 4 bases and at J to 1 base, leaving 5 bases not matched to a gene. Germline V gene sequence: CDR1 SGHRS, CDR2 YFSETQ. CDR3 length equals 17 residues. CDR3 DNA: TGCGCCAGCAGCCTCTCGGGACTAGCGGGGGCCAAAAACATTCAGTACTTC. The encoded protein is CASSLSGLAGAKNIQYF. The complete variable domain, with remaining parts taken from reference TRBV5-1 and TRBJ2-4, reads KAGVTQTPRYLIKTRGQQVTLSCSPISGHRSVSWYQQTPGQGLQFLFEYFSETQRNKGNFPGRFSGRQFSNSRSEMNVSTLELGDSALYLCASSLSGLAGAKNIQYFGAGTRLSVL.

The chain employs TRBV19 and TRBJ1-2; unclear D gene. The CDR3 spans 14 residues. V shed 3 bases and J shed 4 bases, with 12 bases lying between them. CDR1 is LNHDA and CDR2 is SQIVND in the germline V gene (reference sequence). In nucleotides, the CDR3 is TGTGCCAGTAGTATTCAAGAGGGCTTCTATGGCTACACCTTC. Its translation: CASSIQEGFYGYTF. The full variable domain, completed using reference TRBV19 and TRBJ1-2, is DGGITQSPKYLFRKEGQNVTLSCEQNLNHDAMYWYRQDPGQGLRLIYYSQIVNDFQKGDIAEGYSVSREKKESFPLTVTSAQKNPTAFYLCASSIQEGFYGYTFGSGTRLTVV.

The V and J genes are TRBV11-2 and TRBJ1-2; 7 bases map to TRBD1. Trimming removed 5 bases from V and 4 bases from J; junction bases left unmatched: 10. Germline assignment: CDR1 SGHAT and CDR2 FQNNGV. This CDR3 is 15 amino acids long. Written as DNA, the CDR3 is TGTGCCAGCAGCCAAGATCGACAGGGAGGCTATGGCTACACCTTC. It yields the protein CASSQDRQGGYGYTF.

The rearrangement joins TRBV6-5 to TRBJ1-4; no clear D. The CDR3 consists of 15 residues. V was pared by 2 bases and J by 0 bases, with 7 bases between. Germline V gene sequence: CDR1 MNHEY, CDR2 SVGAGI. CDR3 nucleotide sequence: TGTGCCAGCAGTTACCTCGATGCAACTAATGAAAAACTGTTTTTT. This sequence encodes CASSYLDATNEKLFF.

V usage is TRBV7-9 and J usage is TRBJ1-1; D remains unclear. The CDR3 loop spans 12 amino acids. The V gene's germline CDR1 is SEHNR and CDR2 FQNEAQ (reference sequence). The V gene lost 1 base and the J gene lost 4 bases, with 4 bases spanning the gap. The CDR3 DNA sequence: TGTGCCAGCAGCTTAGGGATCACTGAAGCTTTCTTT. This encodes CASSLGITEAFF.

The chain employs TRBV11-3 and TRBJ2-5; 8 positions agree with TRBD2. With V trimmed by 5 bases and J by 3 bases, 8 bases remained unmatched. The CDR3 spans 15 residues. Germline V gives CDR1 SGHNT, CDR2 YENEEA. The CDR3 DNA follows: TGTGCCAGCAGCCCCTTTGCGGGAGGCAAAGAGACCCAGTACTTC. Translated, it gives CASSPFAGGKETQYF.

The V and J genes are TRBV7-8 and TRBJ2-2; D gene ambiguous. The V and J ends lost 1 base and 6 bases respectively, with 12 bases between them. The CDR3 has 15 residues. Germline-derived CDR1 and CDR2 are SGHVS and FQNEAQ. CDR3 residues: CASSLDRFVPGELFF. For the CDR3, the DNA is TGTGCCAGCAGCTTAGATCGGTTTGTACCCGGGGAGCTGTTTTTT.

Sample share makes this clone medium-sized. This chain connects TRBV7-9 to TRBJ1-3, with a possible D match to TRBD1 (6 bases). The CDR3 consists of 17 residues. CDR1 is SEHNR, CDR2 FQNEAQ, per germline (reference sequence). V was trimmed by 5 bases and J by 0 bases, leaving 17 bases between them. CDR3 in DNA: TGTGCCAGCAGCCACCGGACAGAAAGAGTCTCTGGAAACACCATATATTTT. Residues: CASSHRTERVSGNTIYF.

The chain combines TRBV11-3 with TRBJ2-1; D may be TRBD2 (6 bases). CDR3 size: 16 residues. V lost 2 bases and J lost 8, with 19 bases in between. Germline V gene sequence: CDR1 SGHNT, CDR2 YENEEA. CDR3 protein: CASSLSGGTLRDEQFF. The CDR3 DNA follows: TGTGCCAGCAGCTTAAGTGGCGGGACCCTACGGGATGAGCAGTTCTTC.

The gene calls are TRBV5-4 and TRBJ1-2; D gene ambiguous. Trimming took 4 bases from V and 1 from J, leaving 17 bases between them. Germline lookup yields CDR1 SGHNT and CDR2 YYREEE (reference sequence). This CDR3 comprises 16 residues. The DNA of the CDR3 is TGTGCCAGCAGCGCCCGGACGGCGGACTTTAACTATGGCTACACCTTC. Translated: CASSARTADFNYGYTF.

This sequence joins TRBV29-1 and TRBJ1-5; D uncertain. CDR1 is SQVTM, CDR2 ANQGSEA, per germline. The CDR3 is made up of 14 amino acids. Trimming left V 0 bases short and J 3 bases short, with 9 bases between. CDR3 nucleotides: TGCAGCGTTGAAGATCCAGATACCAATCAGCCCCAGCATTTT. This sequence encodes CSVEDPDTNQPQHF.

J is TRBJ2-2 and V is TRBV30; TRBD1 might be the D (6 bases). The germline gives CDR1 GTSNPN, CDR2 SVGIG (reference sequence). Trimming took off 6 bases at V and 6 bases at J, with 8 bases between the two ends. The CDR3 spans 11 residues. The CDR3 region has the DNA TGTGCCTGTTACAGGGCCGGGGAGCTGTTTTTT. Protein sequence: CACYRAGELFF.

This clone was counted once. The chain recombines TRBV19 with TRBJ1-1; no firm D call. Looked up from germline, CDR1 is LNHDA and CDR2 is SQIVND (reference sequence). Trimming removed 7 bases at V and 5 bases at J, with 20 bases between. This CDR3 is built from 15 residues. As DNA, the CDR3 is TGTGCCAGTACTCGTGTCGCCGGAGTCAGAACTGAAGCTTTCTTT. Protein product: CASTRVAGVRTEAFF.

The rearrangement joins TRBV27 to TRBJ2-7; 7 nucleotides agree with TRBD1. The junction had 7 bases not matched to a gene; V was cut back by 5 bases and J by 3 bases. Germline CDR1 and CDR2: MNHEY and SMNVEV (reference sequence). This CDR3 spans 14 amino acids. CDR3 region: CASSARQGIYEQYF. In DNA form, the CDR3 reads TGTGCCAGCAGTGCGCGACAGGGCATCTACGAGCAGTACTTC.

The chain's CDR3 is CASSEAFAGYPRPQHF. The CDR3 DNA reads TGTGCCAGCAGTGAAGCGTTCGCCGGGTATCCGCGGCCCCAGCATTTT. The gene calls are TRBV2 and TRBJ1-5; no clear D gene. CDR3 length: 16 residues. V lost 0 bases and J 9 bases, leaving 18 bases between the germline ends. The germline gives CDR1 SNHLY, CDR2 FYNNEI.

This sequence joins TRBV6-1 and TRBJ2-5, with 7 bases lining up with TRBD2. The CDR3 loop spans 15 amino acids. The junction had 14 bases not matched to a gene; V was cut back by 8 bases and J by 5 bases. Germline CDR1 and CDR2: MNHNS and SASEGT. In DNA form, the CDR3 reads TGTGCCAGCCGGACCAGACTAGCCGAAAGTGAGACCCAGTACTTC. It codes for CASRTRLAESETQYF.

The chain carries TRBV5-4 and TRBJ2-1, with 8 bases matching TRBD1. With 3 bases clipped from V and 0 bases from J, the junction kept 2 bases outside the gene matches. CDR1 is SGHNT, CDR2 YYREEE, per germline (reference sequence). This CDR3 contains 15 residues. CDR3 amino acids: CASSSQGGSYNEQFF. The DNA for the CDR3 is TGTGCCAGCAGCTCACAGGGGGGCTCCTACAATGAGCAGTTCTTC.

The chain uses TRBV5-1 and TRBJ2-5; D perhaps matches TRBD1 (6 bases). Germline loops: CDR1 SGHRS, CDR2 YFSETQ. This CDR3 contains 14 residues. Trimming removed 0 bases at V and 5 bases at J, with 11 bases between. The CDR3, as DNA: TGCGCCAGCAGCTTGGGGCAGGGGCTGGAGACCCAGTACTTC. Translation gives CASSLGQGLETQYF.

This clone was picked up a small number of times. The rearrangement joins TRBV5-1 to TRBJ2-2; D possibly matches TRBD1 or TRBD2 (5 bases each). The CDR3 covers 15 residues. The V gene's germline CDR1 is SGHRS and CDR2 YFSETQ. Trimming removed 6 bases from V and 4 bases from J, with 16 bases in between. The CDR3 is CASTDGGFGTGELFF. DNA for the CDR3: TGCGCCAGCACCGATGGGGGTTTCGGCACCGGGGAGCTGTTTTTT.

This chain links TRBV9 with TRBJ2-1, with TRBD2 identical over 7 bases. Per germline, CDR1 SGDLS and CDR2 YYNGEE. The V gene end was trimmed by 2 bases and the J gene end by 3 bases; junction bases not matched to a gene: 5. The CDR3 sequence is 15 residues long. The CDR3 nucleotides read TGTGCCAGCAGCGTTGGACTAGACCGCTACAATGAGCAGTTCTTC. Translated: CASSVGLDRYNEQFF.

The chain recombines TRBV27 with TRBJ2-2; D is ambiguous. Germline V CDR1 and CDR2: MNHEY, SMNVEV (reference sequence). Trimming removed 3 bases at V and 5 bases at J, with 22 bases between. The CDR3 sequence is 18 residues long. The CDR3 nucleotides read TGTGCCAGCAGTTTGGGTCCCCAGGCCTTTTTCCCTACCGGGGAGCTGTTTTTT. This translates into CASSLGPQAFFPTGELFF.

This CDR3 reads CASSQDLGDFEQYF. CDR3 bases: TGTGCCAGCAGCCAAGACCTCGGGGATTTCGAGCAGTACTTC. The rearrangement links TRBV4-2 to TRBJ2-7; possibly TRBD2 for D (5 bases). Trimming removed 0 bases at V and 6 bases at J, with 12 bases between. This CDR3 region has 14 residues. Germline V gene lookup returns CDR1 LGHNA and CDR2 YNFKEQ.

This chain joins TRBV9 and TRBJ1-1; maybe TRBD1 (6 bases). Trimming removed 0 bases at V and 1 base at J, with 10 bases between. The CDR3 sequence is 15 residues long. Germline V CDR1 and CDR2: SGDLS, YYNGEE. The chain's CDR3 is CASSVVVTGNTEAFF. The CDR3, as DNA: TGTGCCAGCAGCGTAGTAGTGACAGGGAACACTGAAGCTTTCTTT.

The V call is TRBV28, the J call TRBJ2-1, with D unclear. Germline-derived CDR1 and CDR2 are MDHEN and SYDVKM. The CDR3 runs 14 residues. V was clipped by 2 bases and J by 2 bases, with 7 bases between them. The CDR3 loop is CASSLRFPYNEQFF. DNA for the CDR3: TGTGCCAGCAGTTTACGGTTTCCCTACAATGAGCAGTTCTTC.

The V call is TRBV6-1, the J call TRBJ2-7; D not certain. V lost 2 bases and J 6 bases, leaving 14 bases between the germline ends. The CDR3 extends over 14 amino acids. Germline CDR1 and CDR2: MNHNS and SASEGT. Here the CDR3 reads CASSELRELLEQYF. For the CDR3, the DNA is TGTGCCAGCAGTGAACTTCGAGAGCTGCTCGAGCAGTACTTC.

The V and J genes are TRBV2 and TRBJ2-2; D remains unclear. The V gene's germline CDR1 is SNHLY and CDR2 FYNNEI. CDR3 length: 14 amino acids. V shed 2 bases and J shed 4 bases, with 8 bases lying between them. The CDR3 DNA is TGTGCCAGCAGTGAATATCAGAGCACCGGGGAGCTGTTTTTT. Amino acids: CASSEYQSTGELFF.

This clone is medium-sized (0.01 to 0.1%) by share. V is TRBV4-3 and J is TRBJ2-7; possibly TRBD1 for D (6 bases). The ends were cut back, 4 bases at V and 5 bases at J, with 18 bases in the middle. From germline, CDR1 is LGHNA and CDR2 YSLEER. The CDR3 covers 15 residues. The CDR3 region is CASSPLGSGADEQYF. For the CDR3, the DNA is TGCGCCAGCAGCCCCCTTGGGTCAGGGGCAGACGAGCAGTACTTC.